This T cell receptor (beta chain) is from a study of T-cell memory formation after mild COVID-19. As for the study in general: TCR clustering was largely donor specific.

This clonotype appeared a few times. TCRdb re-called the 5' RACE reads with MiXCR, one entry per CDR3 protein. Of 110,000 to 150,000 distinct CDR3 sequences in the sample, about 23% were seen once. The receptor comes from an adult woman who had mild COVID-19 (a few samples of this study predate the infection). Cell type and time point are not known. Source material: PBMCs or a T cell subset sorted from them (not recorded which).

CDR3 in DNA: TGTGCCAGCAGCCGGACCTTACTAAACACCGGGGAGCTGTTTTTT. Its translation: CASSRTLLNTGELFF. The chain couples TRBV7-8 to TRBJ2-2; no reliable D call. CDR1 is SGHVS, CDR2 FQNEAQ, per germline. V dropped 5 bases and J dropped 2 bases, with 12 bases sitting between them. The CDR3 spans 15 residues.